This T cell receptor (beta chain) was documented in a study of T cells in Graves' hyperthyroidism and ophthalmopathy. For Graves' hyperthyroidism to be stable, ophthalmopathy could not progress within 18 months. Hyperthyroidism was newly diagnosed in patients aged 18 to 65 (duration under 2 months). CDR1 SNHLY and CDR2 FYNNEI come from the germline V gene. The CDR3 consists of 16 residues. On this clonotype: Its antigen remains unidentified. The junction departs from the called germline gene at one end, perhaps through a read error.

Overall study findings and caveats: Blood also carried most thyroid clonotypes expanded above 0.001. Ophthalmopathy was separated from stable hyperthyroidism by a 13 V-J model.

TCR beta CDR3 region amplification was performed from RNA transcripts. TCR CDR3 underwent first-round RT-PCR with the HTBI primer set. TCRdb independently ran MiXCR on the multiplex PCR reads; one entry per CDR3 protein. This sample has roughly 800,000 distinct CDR3 sequences, with approximately 40% found just once. The specimen sequenced was blood. The genes are TRBV2 and TRBJ1-6; D is ambiguous. The sequence derives from a young man with Graves' hyperthyroidism. CDR3 sequence reads: CVSGTLKSSYNSPLHF. CDR3 nucleotides: TGTGTCAGCGGTACACTAAAAAGCTCCTATAATTCACCCCTCCACTTT.